The next 23 T cell receptor beta chains were all read from a single sample in a study of human T cells and chemical hapten exposure. A single record per CDR3 protein comes from TCRdb applying MiXCR to the RACE reads. Of around 150,000 distinct CDR3 sequences listed, about 15% are singletons. The time point denotes: patch test 1, 2 weeks after DPC sensitization. Treatment specified: therapeutic diphenylcyclopropenone sensitization with weekly scalp DPC. The material was whole blood, obtained in connection with sensitization to the hapten diphenylcyclopropenone (DPC). All receptors derive from a woman younger than 45 with alopecia areata. Some clones in this sample may be carry-over from other donors' samples.

The sample holds a few counts of this clonotype. The rearrangement joins TRBV2 to TRBJ2-1; D is uncertain. Trimming pared 4 bases from V and 9 bases from J, leaving 13 bases between. CDR3 length equals 13 residues. Germline values: CDR1 SNHLY, CDR2 FYNNEI. CDR3 sequence (DNA): TGTGCCAGCAGTGTAGAGCGCGGTTCTGAGCAGTTCTTC. It is translated as CASSVERGSEQFF.

Concerning this clonotype: This may stem from a read error, because a much larger clone lies one nucleotide away. The chain carries TRBV2 and TRBJ1-1; D gene uncertain. Trimming shortened V by 6 bases and J by 0 bases, and 8 bases separated the two germline ends. The CDR3 covers 13 residues. Germline-derived CDR1 and CDR2 are SNHLY and FYNNEI. In DNA form, the CDR3 reads TGTGCCAGCAGGTCAGAGATGAACACTGAAGCTTTCTTT. Its translation: CASRSEMNTEAFF.

CDR3 DNA: TGTGCCAGCAGCCCCGGGACAGGGCGAGGCAATCAGCCCCAGCATTTT. Its translation: CASSPGTGRGNQPQHF. The genes are TRBV3-1 and TRBJ1-5, with 9 bases identical to TRBD1. CDR1 and CDR2 from the germline V gene are LGHDT and YNNKEL (reference sequence). Germline trimming cut 4 bases from V and 2 bases from J; bases unmatched to any gene: 6. This CDR3 has 16 amino acids.

This clonotype was seen many times. This sequence joins TRBV18 and TRBJ1-4; the match to TRBD1 covers 10 bases. CDR3 length: 15 amino acids. The V gene end was trimmed by 3 bases and the J gene end by 7 bases; junction bases not matched to a gene: 5. Per the germline V gene, CDR1 is KGHSH and CDR2 is LQKENI. The CDR3 DNA reads TGTGCCAGCTCACCGGGACAGGGGCCGTCTGAAAAACTGTTTTTT. Translating gives CASSPGQGPSEKLFF.

This clonotype was found a few times. The chain carries TRBV6-6 and TRBJ2-1; perhaps TRBD1 as D (5 bases). Germline loops: CDR1 MNHNY, CDR2 SVGAGI (reference sequence). Trimming stripped 6 bases from V and 7 bases from J, with 13 bases between. The CDR3 extends over 13 amino acids. The CDR3 sequence is CASRPREWNEQFF. The CDR3 DNA reads as TGTGCCAGCAGGCCCAGGGAATGGAATGAGCAGTTCTTC.

The table lists this clonotype with a few counts. V gene TRBV19 combines with J gene TRBJ1-6; the D is unclear. The V gene lost 3 bases and the J gene lost 10 bases, with 19 bases spanning the gap. Germline V gene sequence: CDR1 LNHDA, CDR2 SQIVND (reference sequence). The CDR3 consists of 16 residues. CDR3 loop: CASSILPRTSESPLHF. CDR3 sequence (DNA): TGTGCCAGTAGTATTCTCCCCAGGACGTCTGAATCACCCCTCCACTTT.

This clonotype has only a few counts. The rearrangement joins TRBV4-1 to TRBJ2-7; 9 positions match TRBD2. The germline V gene has CDR1 MGHRA and CDR2 YSYEKL. This CDR3 is built from 15 residues. Trimming cost V 0 bases and J 6 bases; bases outside gene matches: 6. CDR3 amino acids: CASSQDGLANGEQYF. CDR3 in DNA: TGCGCCAGCAGCCAAGATGGACTAGCGAATGGCGAGCAGTACTTC.

The CDR3 sequence is CASSYQTGGTISTEAFF. In DNA form, the CDR3 reads TGTGCCAGCAGTTATCAGACAGGGGGTACTATAAGCACTGAAGCTTTCTTT. The rearrangement uses TRBV6-6 and TRBJ1-1; TRBD1 matches 9 bases. V lost 3 bases to trimming and J lost 4 bases; unmatched junction nucleotides: 12. CDR3 length: 17 residues. From germline, CDR1 is MNHNY and CDR2 SVGAGI (reference sequence).

The rearrangement uses TRBV12-3 or TRBV12-4 and TRBJ2-1; the D is unclear. Trimming took 6 bases from V and 0 from J, leaving 9 bases between them. The CDR3 is 14 residues long. The CDR3 region has the DNA TGTGCCAGCAGAAGACGAAGCTCCTACAATGAGCAGTTCTTC. Amino acid sequence: CASRRRSSYNEQFF.

CDR3 nucleotide sequence: TGTGCCAGCACCGAAAGAGGGGGGACATTGAACACCGGGGAGCTGTTTTTT. It translates to CASTERGGTLNTGELFF. The genes are TRBV2 and TRBJ2-2; D may correspond to TRBD1 or TRBD2 (6 bases each). The length of the CDR3 is 17 residues. Trimming left V 7 bases short and J 1 base short, with 19 bases between. Germline values: CDR1 SNHLY, CDR2 FYNNEI.

V gene TRBV30 combines with J gene TRBJ1-6, with 7 bases identical to TRBD1. Germline-derived CDR1 and CDR2 are GTSNPN and SVGIG (reference sequence). The junction had 11 bases not matched to a gene; V was cut back by 5 bases and J by 7 bases. The CDR3 covers 15 residues. The CDR3 sequence: CAWAHPGTENSPLHF. In nucleotides, the CDR3 is TGTGCCTGGGCTCACCCTGGGACAGAGAATTCACCCCTCCACTTT.

This chain connects TRBV7-3 to TRBJ2-1, with 11 bases matching TRBD2. With V trimmed by 6 bases and J by 2 bases, 6 bases remained unmatched. Germline CDR1 and CDR2: SGHTA and FQGTGA. The CDR3 runs 16 residues. As DNA, the CDR3 is TGTGCCAGCAGTTCCCTAGCGGGAGGTCCCTACAATGAGCAGTTCTTC. Its translation is CASSSLAGGPYNEQFF. The complete variable domain, with remaining parts taken from reference TRBV7-3 and TRBJ2-1, reads GAGVSQTPSNKVTEKGKYVELRCDPISGHTALYWYRQSLGQGPEFLIYFQGTGAADDSGLPNDRFFAVRPEGSVSTLKIQRTERGDSAVYLCASSSLAGGPYNEQFFGPGTRLTVL.

The table lists this clonotype with a few counts. The V call is TRBV6-4, the J call TRBJ1-1, with TRBD1 as a possible D gene (6 bases). CDR1 is MRHNA and CDR2 is SNTAGT in the germline V gene. V was trimmed by 2 bases and J by 11 bases, leaving 12 bases between them. This CDR3 comprises 12 residues. Here the CDR3 DNA reads TGTGCCAGCAGTGACACCAGGGGCGACGCTTTCTTT. Protein: CASSDTRGDAFF.

This clonotype was found a few times. The J gene is TRBJ2-1, the V gene TRBV28; 10 bases fit TRBD1. Trimming took 4 bases from V and 6 from J; bases not matched to a gene: 6. The germline gives CDR1 MDHEN, CDR2 SYDVKM. The CDR3 loop spans 15 amino acids. This chain's CDR3 is CASSSAGTGANEQFF. In DNA form, the CDR3 reads TGTGCCAGCAGTTCCGCCGGGACAGGGGCCAATGAGCAGTTCTTC.

The chain employs TRBV7-9 and TRBJ2-7; tentative D call: TRBD2 (7 bases). Trimming stripped 2 bases from V and 11 bases from J, with 13 bases between. Germline V CDR1 and CDR2: SEHNR, FQNEAQ (reference sequence). The CDR3 extends over 12 amino acids. Written as DNA, the CDR3 is TGTGCCAGCAGCTTATCGGGGGGCCGGGAGTACTTC. It translates to CASSLSGGREYF.

This clonotype was seen a few times. The genes are TRBV12-3 or TRBV12-4 and TRBJ1-4; D might be TRBD1 (5 bases). The CDR3 is 13 amino acids. V lost 3 bases and J lost 7, with 9 bases in between. Here the CDR3 reads CASSFFQGEKLFF. Written as DNA, the CDR3 is TGTGCCAGCAGTTTTTTTCAGGGTGAAAAACTGTTTTTT.

V usage is TRBV3-1 and J usage is TRBJ2-3; D unresolved. The CDR3 is 15 residues long. V lost 0 bases, J lost 2 bases, and 9 bases lay in between. Per germline, CDR1 LGHDT and CDR2 YNNKEL (reference sequence). The CDR3 nucleotides are TGTGCCAGCAGCCAAGATATCGGCTCCACAGATACGCAGTATTTT. Translating it yields CASSQDIGSTDTQYF.

The chain recombines TRBV9 with TRBJ1-1; D remains unclear. Germline V gene lookup returns CDR1 SGDLS and CDR2 YYNGEE. The CDR3 runs to 13 residues. V lost 7 bases and J lost 2, with 12 bases in between. CDR3 bases: TGTGCCAGCGGGAACGGCGGCAACACTGAAGCTTTCTTT. Residues: CASGNGGNTEAFF.

The chain combines TRBV11-3 with TRBJ1-1; D remains unclear. Per the germline V gene, CDR1 is SGHNT and CDR2 is YENEEA. Trimming pared 3 bases from V and 0 bases from J, leaving 11 bases between. This CDR3 spans 15 amino acids. CDR3 coding DNA: TGTGCCAGCAGCTTGGCCCCGACGATGAACACTGAAGCTTTCTTT. It codes for CASSLAPTMNTEAFF.

The sample holds a few counts of this clonotype. This chain uses TRBV28 with TRBJ2-3, with D perhaps matching TRBD2 (6 bases). Germline CDR1 is MDHEN and CDR2 is SYDVKM. Trimming took off 6 bases at V and 0 bases at J, with 10 bases between the two ends. The CDR3 runs to 14 residues. DNA of the CDR3: TGTGCCAGCAGCACTAGCCCTAGCACAGATACGCAGTATTTT. Its protein is CASSTSPSTDTQYF.

This clonotype was detected many times. V and J are TRBV28 and TRBJ1-2; D unresolved. Deletions cut 4 bases from V and 1 base from J, with 7 bases between. From germline, CDR1 is MDHEN and CDR2 SYDVKM. The CDR3 is 13 amino acids. The CDR3 loop reads CASSSYSNYGYTF. CDR3 in DNA: TGTGCCAGCAGTTCCTACAGTAACTATGGCTACACCTTC.

This chain connects TRBV4-1 to TRBJ1-5, with D unresolved. Deletions cut 0 bases from V and 5 bases from J, with 11 bases between. The CDR3 sequence is 15 residues long. Germline loops: CDR1 MGHRA, CDR2 YSYEKL. In nucleotides, the CDR3 is TGCGCCAGCAGCCAAGATCTATCCGGCTATCAGCCCCAGCATTTT. Translating gives CASSQDLSGYQPQHF.

As to this clonotype: A much larger clone lies one base from this, so it may be a read error. This chain links TRBV7-2 with TRBJ2-2; D unclear. Between the trimmed V and J ends, which lost 8 bases and 6 bases, there was a span of 10 bases. The germline V gene has CDR1 SGHTA and CDR2 FQGNSA. This CDR3 has 12 amino acids. CDR3 protein: CASCSFSGELFF. The CDR3 DNA sequence: TGTGCCAGCTGCTCCTTTTCCGGGGAGCTGTTTTTT.